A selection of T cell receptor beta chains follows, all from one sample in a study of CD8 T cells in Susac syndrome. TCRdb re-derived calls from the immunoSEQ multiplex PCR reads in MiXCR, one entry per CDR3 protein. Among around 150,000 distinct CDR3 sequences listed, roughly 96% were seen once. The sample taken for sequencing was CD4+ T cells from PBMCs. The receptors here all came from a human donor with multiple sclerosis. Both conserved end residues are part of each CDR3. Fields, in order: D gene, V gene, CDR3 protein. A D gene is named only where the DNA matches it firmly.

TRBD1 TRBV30 CAWRPQGAAYGYTF
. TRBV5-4 CASSPPGPFYGYTF
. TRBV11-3 CASSLGRSPRDEQYF
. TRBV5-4 CASSLVDAGELFF
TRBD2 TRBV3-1 CATKGTSGRAIRETQYF
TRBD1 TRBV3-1 CASSQAAPGTGGRETQYF
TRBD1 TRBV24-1 CATGRGDQPQHF
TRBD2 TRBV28 CASSYRLAGGYNEQFF
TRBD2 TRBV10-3 CATAGGANEQFF
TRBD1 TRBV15 CATSRETGVRYEQYF
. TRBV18 CASSSRGEEGYTF
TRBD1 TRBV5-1 CASSLADRAYNEQFF
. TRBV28 CASSFVNYGYTF
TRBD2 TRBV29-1 CSVLGLAGTYEQYF
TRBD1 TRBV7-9 CASSLTGSVGYEQYF
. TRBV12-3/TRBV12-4 CASCLTGLAKNIQYF
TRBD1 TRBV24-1 CATSDLNSGQGSEQFF
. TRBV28 CASSFGGAGANVLTF
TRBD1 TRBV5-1 CASSPGDRGKGYEQYF
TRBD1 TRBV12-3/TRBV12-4 CASSPSGQGASSNQPQHF